This T cell receptor beta chain derives from a study of blood T cell repertoires in COVID-19. As for the study in general: Samples of COVID-19 (acute and convalescent) were obtained from the United States, Italy and Spain. T cells, B-cell-depleted T cells, or PBMCs supplied cDNA or gDNA.

This clone was picked up a small number of times. How the authors handled the data: Estimated nucleated cell counts came from reference gene primer amplification. Profiled with immunoSEQ multiplex PCR; TCRdb holds only in-frame clones, not every one. The V and J calls and clone size come from that table; D and trimming were worked out from the DNA. Altogether under 250,000 clones are present, 83% being singletons, with the ten largest covering more than 5.5%. Material: peripheral blood. This receptor was taken from a human donor in a cohort sampled during active COVID-19.

The CDR3 region is CASSDGTGYGYTF. In DNA form, the CDR3 reads TGCGCCAGCAGTGACGGGACAGGCTATGGCTACACCTTC. V usage is TRBV10-1 and J usage is TRBJ1-2, with 8 positions matching TRBD1. This CDR3 has 13 residues. CDR1 is WNHNN, CDR2 SYGVQD, per germline (reference sequence). The V gene end was trimmed by 3 bases and the J gene end by 4 bases; junction bases not matched to a gene: 1.